A selection of T cell receptor beta chains follows, all from one sample in a study of cytomegalovirus exposure and HLA in healthy donors. Data came from immunoSEQ multiplex PCR; TCRdb stores just in-frame clones and leaves some out. The sample contains some 130,000 clones, just under 80% of which appear only once. The sequenced material came from PBMCs. These receptors originate from a man aged 30 to 39 in good health. The CDR3 runs from the conserved cysteine through the conserved F or W. A D gene is named only where the DNA matches it firmly. Some rows mark clone size as missing; the rest say once, few, many or name a class of expanded clone.

d_gene | abundance | len | j_gene | v_gene | CDR3aa | CDR3nt
NA | NA | 14 | TRBJ1-2 | TRBV14 | CASSQESYGYGYTF | TGTGCCAGCAGCCAAGAATCTTACGGCTATGGCTACACCTTC
NA | NA | 14 | TRBJ2-3 | TRBV11-2 | CASSQTGGTDTQYF | TGTGCCAGCAGCCAAACCGGGGGAACAGATACGCAGTATTTT
NA | few | 16 | TRBJ1-1 | TRBV10-3 | CAISELRGGTNTEAFF | TGTGCCATCAGTGAGCTCCGGGGAGGAACGAACACTGAAGCTTTCTTT
TRBD2 | NA | 14 | TRBJ2-7 | TRBV7-9 | CSSSPSGSSYEQYF | TGTTCCAGCAGCCCTAGCGGGAGCTCCTACGAGCAGTACTTC
TRBD2 | NA | 20 | TRBJ2-1 | TRBV5-5 | CASTKRTSGIGPSSYNEQFF | TGTGCCAGCACCAAAAGGACTAGCGGGATAGGACCAAGCTCCTACAATGAGCAGTTCTTC
NA | few | 12 | TRBJ2-3 | TRBV4-1 | CASSQGGGGLYF | TGCGCCAGCAGCCAAGGAGGGGGGGGCCTGTATTTT
NA | NA | 15 | TRBJ2-1 | TRBV29-1 | CSVRPRSGTYNEQFF | TGCAGCGTTCGTCCCCGAAGCGGAACCTACAATGAGCAGTTCTTC
TRBD2 | NA | 16 | TRBJ2-5 | TRBV5-1 | CASSPSGRMYQETQYF | TGCGCCAGCAGCCCTAGCGGGAGGATGTACCAAGAGACCCAGTACTTC
TRBD1 | NA | 15 | TRBJ2-4 | TRBV27 | CASSLRGQGKNIQYF | TGTGCCAGCAGTTTACGCGGACAGGGAAAAAACATTCAGTACTTC
NA | NA | 14 | TRBJ2-7 | TRBV11-3 | CATSSGPSSYEQYF | TGTGCCACCAGCTCAGGGCCAAGCTCCTACGAGCAGTACTTC
NA | NA | 12 | TRBJ2-1 | TRBV11-3 | CASRRRGNEQFF | TGTGCCAGCAGAAGGAGAGGCAATGAGCAGTTCTTC
TRBD2 | NA | 16 | TRBJ2-2 | TRBV27 | CASSSSLGGPSGELFF | TGTGCCAGCAGTTCCTCCTTGGGAGGGCCTTCCGGGGAGCTGTTTTTT
TRBD2 | NA | 14 | TRBJ2-1 | TRBV4-1 | CASSSSSGRAEQFF | TGCGCCAGCAGCTCGTCTAGCGGGAGGGCTGAGCAGTTCTTC
NA | NA | 16 | TRBJ2-6 | TRBV5-1 | CASSLGAVFGANVLTF | TGCGCCAGCAGCTTGGGGGCTGTGTTTGGGGCCAACGTCCTGACTTTC
NA | NA | 14 | TRBJ2-1 | TRBV19 | CASFSGAPRNEQFF | TGTGCCAGTTTTAGCGGAGCACCGCGGAATGAGCAGTTCTTC
NA | NA | 15 | TRBJ2-1 | TRBV5-4 | CASSLGGNSYNEQFF | TGTGCCAGCAGCTTGGGCGGGAACTCCTACAATGAGCAGTTCTTC
NA | NA | 13 | TRBJ1-5 | TRBV28 | CASRWTHNQPQHF | TGTGCCAGCAGATGGACACACAATCAGCCCCAGCATTTT
TRBD2 | NA | 14 | TRBJ2-5 | TRBV4-2 | CASSQGQSLREQYF | TGTGCCAGCAGCCAAGGACAATCCCTGCGGGAGCAGTACTTC
NA | NA | 16 | TRBJ2-5 | TRBV27 | CASSLWSRQGRETQYF | TGTGCCAGCAGTTTATGGTCCAGGCAGGGGCGGGAGACCCAGTACTTC
TRBD2 | NA | 16 | TRBJ2-3 | TRBV5-1 | CASSLGTSGATDTQYF | TGCGCCAGCAGCTTGGGGACTAGCGGCGCCACAGATACGCAGTATTTT
TRBD2 | NA | 15 | TRBJ2-7 | TRBV5-1 | CASSLGLAETYEQYF | TGCGCCAGCAGCTTGGGACTAGCGGAAACCTACGAGCAGTACTTC
TRBD1 | few | 15 | TRBJ1-3 | TRBV18 | CASSPVPGGGNTIYF | TGTGCCAGCTCACCGGTTCCAGGGGGAGGAAACACCATATATTTT
NA | NA | 13 | TRBJ2-3 | TRBV11-2 | CASSPPGTDTQYF | TGTGCCAGCAGCCCCCCCGGCACAGATACGCAGTATTTT
TRBD1 | NA | 15 | TRBJ2-1 | TRBV11-3 | CASSPGQSSYNEQFF | TGTGCCAGCAGCCCGGGACAGAGCTCCTACAATGAGCAGTTCTTC
TRBD1 | NA | 15 | TRBJ2-7 | TRBV7-9 | CASSYRDRASYEQYF | TGTGCCAGCAGCTACCGGGACAGGGCCTCCTACGAGCAGTACTTC
NA | NA | 12 | TRBJ1-2 | TRBV28 | CASVRQGYGYTF | TGTGCCAGCGTCCGGCAGGGGTATGGCTACACCTTC
NA | NA | 12 | TRBJ2-7 | TRBV28 | CASSYSRYEQYF | TGTGCCAGCAGTTACTCTCGCTACGAGCAGTACTTC
TRBD1 | NA | 14 | TRBJ1-5 | TRBV19 | CASSNGQGNQPQHF | TGTGCCAGTAGTAATGGACAGGGCAATCAGCCCCAGCATTTT
TRBD2 | once | 13 | TRBJ2-1 | TRBV10-1 | CASSESILAAPFF | TGCGCCAGCAGTGAGTCGATACTAGCGGCCCCTTTCTTC
TRBD1 | NA | 13 | TRBJ1-1 | TRBV7-9 | CASSLGDRGHSFF | TGTGCCAGCAGCTTAGGAGACAGGGGGCACTCCTTCTTT
TRBD1 | NA | 15 | TRBJ2-2 | TRBV27 | CASSLYQGVTGELFF | TGTGCCAGCAGTTTATACCAGGGGGTCACCGGGGAGCTGTTTTTT
NA | NA | 13 | TRBJ1-1 | TRBV19 | CASSIVLNTEAFF | TGTGCCAGTAGTATAGTCCTAAACACTGAAGCTTTCTTT
TRBD2 | few | 15 | TRBJ2-3 | TRBV7-8 | CASSFLAGAGDTQYF | TGTGCCAGCAGCTTCCTAGCGGGAGCTGGAGATACGCAGTATTTT
TRBD2 | few | 15 | TRBJ2-6 | TRBV5-1 | CASSTGGTGANVLTF | TGCGCCAGCAGTACCGGGGGGACTGGGGCCAACGTCCTGACTTTC
TRBD2 | NA | 14 | TRBJ2-7 | TRBV27 | CASSLTSRALEQYF | TGTGCCAGCAGTTTGACTAGCCGTGCTTTGGAGCAGTACTTC